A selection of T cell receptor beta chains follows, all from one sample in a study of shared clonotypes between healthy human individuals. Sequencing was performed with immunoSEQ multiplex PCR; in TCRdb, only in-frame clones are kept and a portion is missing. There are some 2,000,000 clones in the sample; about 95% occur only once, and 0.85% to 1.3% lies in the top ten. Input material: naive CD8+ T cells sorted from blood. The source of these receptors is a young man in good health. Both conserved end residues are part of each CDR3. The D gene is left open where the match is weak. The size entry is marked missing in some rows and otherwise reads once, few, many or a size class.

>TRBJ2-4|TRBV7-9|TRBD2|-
TGTGCCAGCATGCCCGGGGGGAACCACCTAGAGATTCAGTACTTC
CASMPGGNHLEIQYF
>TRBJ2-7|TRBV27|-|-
TGTGCCAGCAGTCCTCCTCGTGTCCCCTACGAGCAGTACTTC
CASSPPRVPYEQYF
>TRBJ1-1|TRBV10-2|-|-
TGCGCCAGCAGTGAGGGGGGGGAAGCTTTCTTT
CASSEGGEAFF
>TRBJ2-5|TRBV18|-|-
TGTGCCAGCTCACCATCGAGGAACAAACAAGAGACCCAGTACTTC
CASSPSRNKQETQYF
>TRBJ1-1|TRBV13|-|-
TGTGCCAGCAGCTTAGTCGTGAACACTGAAGCTTTCTTT
CASSLVVNTEAFF
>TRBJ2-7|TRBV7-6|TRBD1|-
TGTGCCAGCAGCCTTACAGGGGACCTAACCTACGAGCAGTACTTC
CASSLTGDLTYEQYF
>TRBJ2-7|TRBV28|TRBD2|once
TGTGCCAGCAGTTTGGGGGGGTACCACGAGCAGTACTTC
CASSLGGYHEQYF
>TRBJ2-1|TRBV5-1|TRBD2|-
TGCGCCAGCAGCTCGGGACTAGCGGGAGGCGATTTGGGGTCATACAATGAGCAGTTCTTC
CASSSGLAGGDLGSYNEQFF
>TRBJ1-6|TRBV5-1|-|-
TGCGCCAGCAGCTTGGTGGAGGGGGTCCATTCACCCCTCCACTTT
CASSLVEGVHSPLHF
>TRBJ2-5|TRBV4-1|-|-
TGCGCCAGCAGCCAAGGACAGGAAACGCAAGAGACCCAGTACTTC
CASSQGQETQETQYF
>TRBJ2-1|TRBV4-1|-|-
TGCGCCAGCAGCCAAACGGACTTCTACAATGAGCAGTTCTTC
CASSQTDFYNEQFF
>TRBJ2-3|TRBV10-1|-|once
TGCGCCAGCAGCAGAAACCTAGTTGGCACAGATACGCAGTATTTT
CASSRNLVGTDTQYF
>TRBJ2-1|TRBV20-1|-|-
TGCAGTGCTAGAGCAGACAATGAGCAGTTCTTC
CSARADNEQFF
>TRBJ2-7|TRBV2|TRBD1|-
TGTGCCAGACAAACTGGGACAGGCTCCTACGAGCAGTACTTC
CARQTGTGSYEQYF
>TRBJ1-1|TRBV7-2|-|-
TGTGCCAGCAGCCTCCCCCCGGGGTCGGGGGACACTGAAGCTTTCTTT
CASSLPPGSGDTEAFF
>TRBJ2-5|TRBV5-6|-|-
TGTGCCAGCAGCTGGTCCGGGTTGCGAGAGACCCAGTACTTC
CASSWSGLRETQYF
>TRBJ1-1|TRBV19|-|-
TGTGCCAGTAGTATAGACAGGGAGGGGGACACTGAAGCTTTCTTT
CASSIDREGDTEAFF
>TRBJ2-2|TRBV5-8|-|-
TGTGCCAGCAGCTTGACGGGACCCGGGGAGCTGTTTTTT
CASSLTGPGELFF
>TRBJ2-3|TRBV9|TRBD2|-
TGTGCCAGCAGCGGCGGAAGCGGGAGGGCAGATACGCAGTATTTT
CASSGGSGRADTQYF
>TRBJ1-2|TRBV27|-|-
TGTGCCAGCAGTTTAAGGGCAAACTATGGCTACACCTTC
CASSLRANYGYTF
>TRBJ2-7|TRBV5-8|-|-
TGTGCCAGCTCGGACCTATGGTTACAGGGAGAAGACGAGCAGTACTTC
CASSDLWLQGEDEQYF
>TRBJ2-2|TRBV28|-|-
TGTGCCAGCAGGCTCAGGGCGTTCGGGGAGCTGTTTTTT
CASRLRAFGELFF
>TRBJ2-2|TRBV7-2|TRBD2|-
TGTGCCAGCAGCCCGGGACTAGCGGGGGGGGCTAGCACCGGGGAGCTGTTTTTT
CASSPGLAGGASTGELFF
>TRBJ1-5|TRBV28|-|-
TGTGCCAGCAGTTTTTCAGGGGATCAGCCCCAGCATTTT
CASSFSGDQPQHF
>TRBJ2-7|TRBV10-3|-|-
TGTGCCATCAGTGAGTTTGTGGGCAGTGGAGAATACGAGCAGTACTTC
CAISEFVGSGEYEQYF
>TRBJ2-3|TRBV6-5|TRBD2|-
TGTGCCAGCGGAGGGGTAGCGGGAGTGTCAGATACGCAGTATTTT
CASGGVAGVSDTQYF
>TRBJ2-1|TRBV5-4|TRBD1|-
TGTGCCAGCAGCTTGGCCGGGAACAGGGGGCGCTGGGATGAGCAGTTCTTC
CASSLAGNRGRWDEQFF
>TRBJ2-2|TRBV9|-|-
TGTGCCAGCAGCGGAAGAGGGACCGGGGAGCTGTTTTTT
CASSGRGTGELFF
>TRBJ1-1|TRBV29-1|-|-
TGCAGCGTCATCGGGGACACTGAAGCTTTCTTT
CSVIGDTEAFF
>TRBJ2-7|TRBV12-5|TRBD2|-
TGTGCTAGTGGTTTGGCAAGGCTAGCGGGAGCTTACGAGCAGTACTTC
CASGLARLAGAYEQYF
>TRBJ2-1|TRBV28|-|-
TGTGCCACCGAAAGGGACAATGAGCAGTTCTTC
CATERDNEQFF
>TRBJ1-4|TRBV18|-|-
TGTGCCAGCTCACCTGGAGGGGAGATGACTAATGAAAAACTGTTTTTT
CASSPGGEMTNEKLFF
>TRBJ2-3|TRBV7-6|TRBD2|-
TGTGCCAGCAGCTTAGGGGCTAGCGGGCGCACAGATACGCAGTATTTT
CASSLGASGRTDTQYF
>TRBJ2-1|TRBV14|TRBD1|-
TGTGCCAGCAGCCAGGACAGGGGGAAGCCGAGTTACAATGAGCAGTTCTTC
CASSQDRGKPSYNEQFF
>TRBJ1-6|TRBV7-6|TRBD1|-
TGTGCCAGCAGCTTAGCTACCTGGGACAGCTATAATTCACCCCTCCACTTT
CASSLATWDSYNSPLHF